This T cell receptor (beta chain) was documented in a study of beta chain features in type 1 diabetes. Investigators reverse transcribed all isolated RNA, so they sequenced expressed TCRB transcripts. Clones were sequenced by immunoSEQ multiplex PCR, and TCRdb holds only the in-frame ones, with some missing. The sample has some 190,000 clones, approximately 8.1% seen once. Germline loops: CDR1 SGHRS, CDR2 YFSETQ. The V gene lost 0 bases and the J gene lost 7 bases, with 11 bases spanning the gap. The CDR3 covers 15 residues. Study findings and constraints: The study notes PCR might favor shorter templates equally in patients and controls. Among patients with Type 1 diabetes, TCRB CDR3s were moderately but significantly shorter in every one of the four CD4+ subsets.

This clone appeared many times. The antigen is unknown. This chain uses TRBV5-1 with TRBJ1-6, with a weak D call TRBD1 (6 bases). The material sequenced was central memory CD4+ T cells from blood. The receptor was isolated from a woman aged 40 to 55 with type 1 diabetes. CDR3 loop: CASSLEDSVNSPLHF. The CDR3 nucleotides are TGCGCCAGCAGCTTGGAGGACAGTGTCAATTCACCCCTCCACTTT.